This T cell receptor beta chain comes out of a study of blood T cell repertoires in COVID-19. Sequenced by immunoSEQ multiplex PCR; TCRdb stores in-frame clones only, minus some. The sample has about 62,000 clones, approximately 90% seen once; the top ten hold 1% to 1.5%. The CDR3 totals 13 residues. The ends were cut back, 5 bases at V and 5 bases at J, with 11 bases in the middle. Germline V CDR1 and CDR2: SGHRS, YFSETQ. Sequenced material: peripheral blood. This chain connects TRBV5-1 to TRBJ1-5; no definite D call. The source of this sequence is a woman of 80 years or more with acute or convalescent COVID-19. CDR3 residues: CASRNSFDQPQHF. Written as DNA, the CDR3 is TGCGCCAGCAGAAACAGCTTCGATCAGCCCCAGCATTTT.